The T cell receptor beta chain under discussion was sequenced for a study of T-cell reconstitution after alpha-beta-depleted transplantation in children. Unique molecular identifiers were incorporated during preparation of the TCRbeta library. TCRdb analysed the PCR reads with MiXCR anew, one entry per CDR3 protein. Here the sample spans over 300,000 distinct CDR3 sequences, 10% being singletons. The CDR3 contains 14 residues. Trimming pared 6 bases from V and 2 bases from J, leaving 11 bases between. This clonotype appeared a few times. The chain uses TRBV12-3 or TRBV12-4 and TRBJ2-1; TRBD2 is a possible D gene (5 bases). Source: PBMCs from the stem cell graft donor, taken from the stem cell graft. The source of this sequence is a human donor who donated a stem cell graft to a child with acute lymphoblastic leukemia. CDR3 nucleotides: TGTGCCAGCAGCCAACTCGGGGCCTACAATGAGCAGTTCTTC. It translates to CASSQLGAYNEQFF.